This T cell receptor (beta chain) was recorded in a study of T-cell reconstitution after alpha-beta-depleted transplantation in children (dated by TCRdb to about 2016). General notes on the study: T-cell immune reconstitution after TCRalphabeta/CD19-depleted allogeneic hematopoietic cell transplantation in children was quantitatively tracked in the study by means of TCR repertoire profiling.

The protocol used for the library was PCR. Sequenced using an Illumina HiSeq 2500. TCR library preparation used molecular barcoding, with unique molecular identifiers applied to normalize quantification of the TCRbeta repertoire. The raw public data were reprocessed by TCRdb itself: fastp quality trimming at Q25, MiXCR clonotype calling, in-frame beta chains only. When rows share a CDR3 protein, they turn into one entry using the most common DNA and genes. For this sample the table gives about 240,000 distinct CDR3 sequences, of which about 25% were detected only once. The top ten clones comprise approximately 2.5% of the sample. To note about this clonotype: What this receptor recognizes is not known. Base quality data are lacking; no much larger clone is found one base away.

The treatment or condition label of this sample denotes: allogeneic hematopoietic cell transplantation with graft depleted of TCRalphabeta T cells and CD19 B cells. The children who served as transplant recipients had been given grafts of TCRalphabeta/CD19-depleted allogeneic hematopoietic cells. The germline V gene (reference sequence) provides CDR1 DFQATT and CDR2 SNEGSKA. V loses 3 bases at its end and J loses 9 bases; junction bases beyond the gene matches: 3. The CDR3 goes from the cysteine to the phenylalanine over 11 residues. This entry keeps only the CDR3 DNA: 33 bases, framed from base 1. What the study reported, not specific to this receptor: In some patients, high TCRbeta diversity at day 60 was attributed to recipient T cells and intrathymic progenitors that had survived conditioning. Apparently early alphabetaT-cell count recovery about two months after transplant reportedly relied on only several hundred rapidly expanded clones derived from non-depleted graft cells. The frequencies of hyperexpanded clones fell over the following months, and after one year, T-cell counts and TCRbeta diversity were mostly attributed to newly produced T cells.

This TCR came from a girl aged 2 to 9 with Fanconi anemia, due to receive a stem cell transplant. The material sequenced was PBMCs, taken before TCRalphabeta/CD19-depleted stem cell transplant. The rearranged segments are TRBV20-1 and TRBJ2-7; the junction holds 9 bases that match TRBD1. The DNA is as follows: TGCAGTGCTAGTACGGACAGGGGGCAGTACTTC. Translated, this is CSASTDRGQYF.